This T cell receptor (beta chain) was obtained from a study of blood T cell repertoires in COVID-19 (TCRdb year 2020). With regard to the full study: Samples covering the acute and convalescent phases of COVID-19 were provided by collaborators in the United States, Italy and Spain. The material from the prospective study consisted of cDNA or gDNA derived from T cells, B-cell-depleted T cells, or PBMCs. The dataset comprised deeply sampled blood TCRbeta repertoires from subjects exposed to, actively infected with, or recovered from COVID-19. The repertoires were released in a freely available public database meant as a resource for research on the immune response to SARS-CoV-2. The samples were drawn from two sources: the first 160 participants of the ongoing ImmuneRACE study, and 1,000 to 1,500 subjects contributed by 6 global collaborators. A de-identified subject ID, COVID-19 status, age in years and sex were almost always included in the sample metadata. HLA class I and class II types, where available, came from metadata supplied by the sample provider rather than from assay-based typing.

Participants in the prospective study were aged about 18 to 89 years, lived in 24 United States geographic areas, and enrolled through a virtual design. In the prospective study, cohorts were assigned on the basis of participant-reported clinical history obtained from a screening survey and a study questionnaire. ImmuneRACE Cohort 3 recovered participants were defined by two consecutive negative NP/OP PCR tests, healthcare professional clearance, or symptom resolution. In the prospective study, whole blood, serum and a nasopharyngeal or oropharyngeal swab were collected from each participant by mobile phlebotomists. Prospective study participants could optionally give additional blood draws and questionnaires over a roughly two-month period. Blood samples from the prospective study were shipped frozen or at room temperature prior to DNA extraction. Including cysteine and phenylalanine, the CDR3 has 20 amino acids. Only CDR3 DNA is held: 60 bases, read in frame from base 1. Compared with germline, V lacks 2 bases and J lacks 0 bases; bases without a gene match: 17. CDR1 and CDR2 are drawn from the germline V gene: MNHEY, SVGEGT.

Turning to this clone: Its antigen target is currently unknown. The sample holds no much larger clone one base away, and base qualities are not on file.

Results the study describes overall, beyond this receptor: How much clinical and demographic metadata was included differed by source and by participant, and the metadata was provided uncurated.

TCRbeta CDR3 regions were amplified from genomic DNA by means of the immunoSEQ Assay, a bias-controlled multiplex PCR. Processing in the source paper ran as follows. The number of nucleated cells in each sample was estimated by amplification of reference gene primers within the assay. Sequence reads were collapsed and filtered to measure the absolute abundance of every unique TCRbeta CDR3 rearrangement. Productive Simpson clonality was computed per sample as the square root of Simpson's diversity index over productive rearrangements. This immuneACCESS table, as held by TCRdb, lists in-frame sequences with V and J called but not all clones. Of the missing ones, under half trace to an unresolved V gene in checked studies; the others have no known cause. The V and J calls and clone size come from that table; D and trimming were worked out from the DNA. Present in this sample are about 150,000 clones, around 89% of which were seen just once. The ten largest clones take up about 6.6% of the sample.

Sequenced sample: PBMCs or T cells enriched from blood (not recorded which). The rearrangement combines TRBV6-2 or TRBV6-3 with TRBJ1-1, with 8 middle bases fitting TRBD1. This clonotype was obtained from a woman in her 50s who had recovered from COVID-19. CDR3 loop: CASSYEAGQGALRVNTEAFF. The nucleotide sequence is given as TGTGCCAGCAGTTACGAGGCGGGGCAGGGGGCGTTAAGGGTGAACACTGAAGCTTTCTTT.